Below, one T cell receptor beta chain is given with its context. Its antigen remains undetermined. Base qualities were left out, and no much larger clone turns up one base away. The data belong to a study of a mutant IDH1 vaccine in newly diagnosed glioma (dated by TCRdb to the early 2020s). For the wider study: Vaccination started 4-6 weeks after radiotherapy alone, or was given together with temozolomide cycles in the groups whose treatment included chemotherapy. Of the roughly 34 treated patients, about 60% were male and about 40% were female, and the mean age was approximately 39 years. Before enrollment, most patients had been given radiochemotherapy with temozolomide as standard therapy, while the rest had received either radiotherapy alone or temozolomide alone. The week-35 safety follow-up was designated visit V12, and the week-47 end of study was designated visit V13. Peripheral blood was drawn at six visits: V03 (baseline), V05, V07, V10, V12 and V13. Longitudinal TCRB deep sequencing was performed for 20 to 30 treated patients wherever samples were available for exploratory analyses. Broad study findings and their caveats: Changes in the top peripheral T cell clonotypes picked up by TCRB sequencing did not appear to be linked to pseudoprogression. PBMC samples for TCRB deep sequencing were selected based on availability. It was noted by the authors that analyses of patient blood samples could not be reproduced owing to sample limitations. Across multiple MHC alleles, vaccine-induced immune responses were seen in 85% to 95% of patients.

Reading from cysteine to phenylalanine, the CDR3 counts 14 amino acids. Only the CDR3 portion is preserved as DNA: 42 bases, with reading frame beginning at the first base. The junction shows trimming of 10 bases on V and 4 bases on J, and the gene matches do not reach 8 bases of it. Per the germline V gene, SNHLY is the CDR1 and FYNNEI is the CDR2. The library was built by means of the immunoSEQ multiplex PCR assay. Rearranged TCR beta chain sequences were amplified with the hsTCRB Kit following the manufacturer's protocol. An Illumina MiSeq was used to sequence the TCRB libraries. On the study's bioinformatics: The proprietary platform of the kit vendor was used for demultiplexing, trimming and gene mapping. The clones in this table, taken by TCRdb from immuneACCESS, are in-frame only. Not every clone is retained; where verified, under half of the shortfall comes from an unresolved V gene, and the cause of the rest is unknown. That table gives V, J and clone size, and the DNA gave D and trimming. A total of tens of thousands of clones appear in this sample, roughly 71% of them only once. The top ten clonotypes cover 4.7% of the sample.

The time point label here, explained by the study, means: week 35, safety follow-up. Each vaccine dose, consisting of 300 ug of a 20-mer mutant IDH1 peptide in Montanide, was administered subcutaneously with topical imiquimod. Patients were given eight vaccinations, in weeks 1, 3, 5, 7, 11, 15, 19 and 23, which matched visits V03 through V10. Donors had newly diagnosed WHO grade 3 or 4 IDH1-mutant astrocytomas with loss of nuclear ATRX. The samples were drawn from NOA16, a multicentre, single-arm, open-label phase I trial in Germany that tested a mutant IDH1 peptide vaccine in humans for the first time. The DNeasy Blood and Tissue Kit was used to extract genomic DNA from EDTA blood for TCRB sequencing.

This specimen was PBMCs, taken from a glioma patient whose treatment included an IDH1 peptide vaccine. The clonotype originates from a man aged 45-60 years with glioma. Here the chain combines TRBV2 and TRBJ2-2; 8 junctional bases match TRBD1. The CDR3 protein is CATNRGRGTGELFF. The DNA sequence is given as TGTGCCACTAACAGGGGGAGAGGCACCGGGGAGCTGTTTTTT.